These 6 T cell receptor beta chains were all obtained from the same sample, sequenced in a study of brain metastases from non-small cell lung cancer. Assay used: immunoSEQ multiplex PCR; TCRdb lists only in-frame clones, some missing. The sample yields about 7,800 clones, approximately 86% seen once. What was sequenced was primary lung tumor tissue. All receptors come from a donor older than 35 with non-small cell lung cancer.

This clone was observed a single time. CDR3 sequence: CSVLRGLNTEAFF. In DNA form, the CDR3 reads TGCAGCGTCCTCCGGGGACTGAACACTGAAGCTTTCTTT. The chain is built from TRBV29-1 and TRBJ1-1, with D possibly matching TRBD1 (5 bases). Germline V gives CDR1 SQVTM, CDR2 ANQGSEA. The CDR3 runs to 13 residues. Trimming cost V 6 bases and J 0 bases, with 11 bases left between them.

CDR3 sequence (DNA): TGTGCCAGCAGTTTGGCTCCATTTAACACTGAAGCTTTCTTT. As protein: CASSLAPFNTEAFF. The V and J genes are TRBV6-5 and TRBJ1-1, with D hard to call. V was cut by 4 bases and J by 2 bases, with 11 bases left in between. Per germline, CDR1 MNHEY and CDR2 SVGAGI. The CDR3 spans 14 residues.

The J gene is TRBJ2-2, the V gene TRBV18, with no clear D. V lost 0 bases and J 2 bases, leaving 7 bases between the germline ends. This CDR3 contains 15 residues. Looked up from germline, CDR1 is KGHSH and CDR2 is LQKENI. CDR3: CASSPPERNTGELFF. The CDR3 DNA reads as TGTGCCAGCTCACCACCCGAGCGCAACACCGGGGAGCTGTTTTTT.

CDR3 DNA sequence: TGTGCCAGCAGGAGGAGGGATACGCAGTATTTT. This codes for CASRRRDTQYF. The chain has TRBV2 and TRBJ2-3; D is perhaps TRBD2 (5 bases). The CDR3 consists of 11 residues. Germline loops: CDR1 SNHLY, CDR2 FYNNEI. The V end lost 6 bases, the J end lost 6 bases, and 7 bases lay between the germline ends.

This clone showed up just a few times. V gene TRBV3-1 (or the pseudogene TRBV3-2) combines with J gene TRBJ2-4; D gene uncertain. Trimming cost V 1 base and J 0 bases, with 10 bases left between them. CDR3 length equals 16 residues. CDR1 and CDR2 (germline): LGHDT, YNNKEL (reference sequence). This chain's CDR3 is CASSQGLQLAKNIQYF. The CDR3 DNA sequence: TGTGCCAGCAGCCAAGGACTGCAGCTAGCCAAAAACATTCAGTACTTC.

V gene TRBV7-2 combines with J gene TRBJ1-1; 9 positions match TRBD1. The germline gives CDR1 SGHTA, CDR2 FQGNSA. With V trimmed by 3 bases and J by 3 bases, 5 bases remained unmatched. The CDR3 sequence is 15 residues long. CDR3 sequence (DNA): TGTGCCAGCAGCTTTACAGGGGGCGCCGACACTGAAGCTTTCTTT. Its translation: CASSFTGGADTEAFF.